This T cell receptor beta chain is from a study of T cell repertoires in cytomegalovirus infection. Study overall: In the study, CMV epitopes included recently identified HLA-C-restricted and well-studied HLA-B-restricted ones.

The CDR3 has 14 amino acids. V lost 2 bases and J lost 1, with 8 bases in between. TCRdb reprocessed the reads with MiXCR, giving one entry per CDR3 protein. The table includes about 83,000 distinct CDR3 sequences, over 25% detected once. Note on this clonotype: The antigen is unknown.

V gene TRBV12-3 or TRBV12-4 combines with J gene TRBJ2-5; no definite D call. The sample here was CD8+ T cells from cultured PBMCs, taken from culture after CMV antigen stimulation. This TCR came from a human donor in good health (CMV status not recorded). Some clones in this sample may be carry-over from other donors' samples. DNA for the CDR3: TGTGCCAGCAGTTTAACGGTCACCCAAGAGACCCAGTACTTC. Residues: CASSLTVTQETQYF.